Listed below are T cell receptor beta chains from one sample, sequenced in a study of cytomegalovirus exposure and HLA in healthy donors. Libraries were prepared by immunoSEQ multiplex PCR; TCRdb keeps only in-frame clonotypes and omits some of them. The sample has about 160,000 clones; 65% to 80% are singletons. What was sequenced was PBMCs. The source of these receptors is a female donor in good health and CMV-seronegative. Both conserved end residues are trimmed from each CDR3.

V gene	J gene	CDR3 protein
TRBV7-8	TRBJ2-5	ASSPDSKETQY
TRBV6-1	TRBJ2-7	ASSEHSYEQY
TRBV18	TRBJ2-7	ASSPTSYEQY
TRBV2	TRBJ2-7	ASSSGTGGYEQY
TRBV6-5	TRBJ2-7	ASSYASYRAYEQY
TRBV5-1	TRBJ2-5	ASSLGWAETQY
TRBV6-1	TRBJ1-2	ASSEGMGAFYGYT
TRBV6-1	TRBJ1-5	ASSDSGYWVMQPQH
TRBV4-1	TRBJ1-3	ASSQFWTGRNTIY
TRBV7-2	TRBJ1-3	ASSLVIGSSGNTIY
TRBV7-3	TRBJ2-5	ASSPTSGGGETQY
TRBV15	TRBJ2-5	ATSRPSVQETQY
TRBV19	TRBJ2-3	ASSPAGTGRGTQY
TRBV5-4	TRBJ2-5	ASSYDSPAETQY
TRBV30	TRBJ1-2	AWTVGRDYGYT
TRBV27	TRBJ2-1	ASSWGDSYNEQF
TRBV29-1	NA	SADSGNSYEQY
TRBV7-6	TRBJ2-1	ASSLYERPLAGNEQF
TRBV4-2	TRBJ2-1	ASSLLRPGTLNNEQF
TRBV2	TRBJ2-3	ASSFSTDTQY
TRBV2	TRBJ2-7	ASSQQGHEQY
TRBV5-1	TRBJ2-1	ASSLALEREQF
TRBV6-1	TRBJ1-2	ASSAATGGWGYT
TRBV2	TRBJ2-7	ASSEFGLALSEQY
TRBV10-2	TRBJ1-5	ASTGENQPQH
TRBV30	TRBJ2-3	AWNRGGNEDTQY
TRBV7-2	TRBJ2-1	ASSLGREYEQF
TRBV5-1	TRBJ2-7	ASSFRDTQYEQY
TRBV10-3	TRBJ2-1	AISAGNEQF
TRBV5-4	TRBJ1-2	ASSPPQTGSSYGYT
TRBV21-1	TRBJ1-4	ASSKEARVNEKLF
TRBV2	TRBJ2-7	ASGQGYEQY
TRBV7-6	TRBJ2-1	ASSLAAAPLEQF
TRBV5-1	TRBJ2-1	ASSFEGEGHEQF
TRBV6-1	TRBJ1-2	ASSERLATRGYT
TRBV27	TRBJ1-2	ASSPSKGALTYGHT
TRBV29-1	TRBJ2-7	SAGTSGVSYEQY
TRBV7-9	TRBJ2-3	ASSPGETDTQY
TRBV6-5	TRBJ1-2	ASRHRGGYGYT
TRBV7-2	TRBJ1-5	ASSLYLGSNQPQH
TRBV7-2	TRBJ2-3	ASSLSPLRDTQY
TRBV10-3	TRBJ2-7	ATSGGVTYEQY
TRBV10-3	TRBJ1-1	AIRRQGVDTEAF
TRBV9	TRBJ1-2	ASSVAPSPNYGYT
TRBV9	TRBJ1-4	ASSVGRVGSEKLF
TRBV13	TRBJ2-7	ASSGGGLLGSVHEQY
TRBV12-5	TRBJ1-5	ASLQGNQPQH
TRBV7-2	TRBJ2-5	ASSLNRVYETQY
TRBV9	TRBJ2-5	ASSVTGQETQY
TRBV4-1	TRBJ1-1	ASSQGVGQGYTEAF
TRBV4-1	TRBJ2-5	ASSQDRRGSQY
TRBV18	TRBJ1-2	ASSSTGGWGYGYT
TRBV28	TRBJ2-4	ASSLAGAPGNIQY
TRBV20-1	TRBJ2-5	SASGETQY
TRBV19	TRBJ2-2	ASSAWRADTGELF